This T cell receptor beta chain was profiled in a study of blood T cell dynamics during melanoma immunotherapy. Study overall: Patients with metastatic melanoma got pembrolizumab or nivolumab-ipilimumab as first-line care.

Looked up from germline, CDR1 is SQVTM and CDR2 is ANQGSEA. This CDR3 contains 12 residues. The ends were cut back, 5 bases at V and 5 bases at J, with 13 bases in the middle. Study results and limitations: Whether repertoire-driving clones were melanoma-specific could not be determined. Among sorted CD8+ subsets, immune-effector cells had the highest clonality and cell-free DNA similarity.

Produced via immunoSEQ multiplex PCR; TCRdb's table is partial and in-frame only. The sample lists over 10,000 clones; roughly 89% were seen once. Worth noting for this clone: What it binds is unknown.

Time point noted: week 3, after first cycle of checkpoint inhibitor. Prior systemic cancer therapy, immunosuppressant use and other active malignancies excluded patients. This specimen was effector memory CD8+ T cells from blood, taken from a patient treated with checkpoint blockade. The chain employs TRBV29-1 and TRBJ2-7; the D gene is possibly TRBD1 (7 bases). The sequence was obtained from a human donor with melanoma. In DNA, the CDR3 is TGCAGCGTTTCCCCAGGGGGGAACGAGCAGTACTTC. As protein: CSVSPGGNEQYF.